These 20 T cell receptor beta chains were sequenced from one sample in a study of T-cell memory formation after mild COVID-19. TCRdb re-called the 5' RACE reads through MiXCR, storing one row per CDR3 protein. The table has 130,000 to 150,000 distinct CDR3 sequences, around 5.8% seen once. Sequencing input: PBMCs or a T cell subset sorted from them (not recorded which). The receptors stem from an adult woman who had mild COVID-19 (a few samples of this study predate the infection). Cell type and time point are not known.

At least ten counts were recorded for this clonotype. This rearrangement joins TRBV20-1 to TRBJ1-1; D may be TRBD1 (6 bases). The CDR3 length is 11 residues. Germline V gene lookup returns CDR1 DFQATT and CDR2 SNEGSKA (reference sequence). Trimming shortened V by 5 bases and J by 10 bases, and 14 bases separated the two germline ends. This CDR3 is CSAGRAQGAFF. The CDR3 coding sequence is TGCAGTGCTGGGAGGGCACAGGGAGCTTTCTTT.

The chain recombines TRBV11-2 with TRBJ1-5; D ambiguous. This CDR3 has 15 residues. V gave up 2 bases and J gave up 0 bases, with 8 bases separating them. Per germline, CDR1 SGHAT and CDR2 FQNNGV. CDR3 residues: CASSLNFLSNQPQHF. The CDR3 DNA sequence: TGTGCCAGCAGCTTAAATTTCCTTAGCAATCAGCCCCAGCATTTT.

This clonotype was detected ten times or more. The gene calls are TRBV5-1 and TRBJ2-7; D is uncertain. CDR1 is SGHRS, CDR2 YFSETQ, per germline. The CDR3 has 14 residues. The V gene lost 0 bases and the J gene lost 2 bases, with 9 bases spanning the gap. CDR3 sequence: CASSLDLPTYEQYF. In DNA, the CDR3 is TGCGCCAGCAGCTTGGACTTACCTACCTACGAGCAGTACTTC. Variable domain in full (rest from reference TRBV5-1 and TRBJ2-7): KAGVTQTPRYLIKTRGQQVTLSCSPISGHRSVSWYQQTPGQGLQFLFEYFSETQRNKGNFPGRFSGRQFSNSRSEMNVSTLELGDSALYLCASSLDLPTYEQYFGPGTRLTVT.

This clonotype was observed many times. The chain combines TRBV6-1 with TRBJ2-7, with TRBD1 matching over 7 bases. The J segment lost 7 bases and the V segment lost 1 base, leaving 4 bases of the junction unmatched. In germline, CDR1 is MNHNS, CDR2 SASEGT. CDR3 size: 13 residues. The DNA of the CDR3 is TGTGCCAGCAGTGAAGTCCCCAGGGGGGAGCAGTACTTC. It encodes CASSEVPRGEQYF.

In its sample, this clonotype was seen many times. This chain links TRBV6-5 with TRBJ2-2; 11 positions agree with TRBD2. Germline lookup yields CDR1 MNHEY and CDR2 SVGAGI. CDR3 size: 14 residues. V shed 8 bases and J 8 bases; nucleotides not matched to a gene: 7. The chain's CDR3 is CASVVAGGQGELFF. CDR3 nucleotide sequence: TGTGCCAGCGTGGTAGCGGGAGGGCAAGGGGAGCTGTTTTTT.

This clonotype has a count of ten or more. The chain carries TRBV11-1 and TRBJ1-1; D unclear. The CDR3 sequence is 11 residues long. Looked up from germline, CDR1 is SGHAT and CDR2 is FQDESV (reference sequence). V was cut by 3 bases and J by 4 bases, with 3 bases left in between. The CDR3 region has the DNA TGTGCCAGCAGCTTTGGCACTGAAGCTTTCTTT. Translating gives CASSFGTEAFF.

This clonotype appeared many times. The rearrangement joins TRBV7-2 to TRBJ2-3, with TRBD2 as a possible D gene (6 bases). Trimming took 8 bases from V and 2 from J, leaving 11 bases between them. This CDR3 is 13 amino acids long. CDR1 is SGHTA and CDR2 is FQGNSA in the germline V gene. CDR3 loop: CASHSGPTDTQYF. The DNA of the CDR3 is TGTGCCAGCCATAGCGGCCCCACAGATACGCAGTATTTT.

This clonotype was detected only a few times. The CDR3 loop is CASSPSGRAGELFF. CDR3 DNA sequence: TGTGCCAGCAGCCCTAGCGGGAGGGCCGGGGAGCTGTTTTTT. The chain joins TRBV11-2 to TRBJ2-2, with 12 bases identical to TRBD2. J was trimmed by 6 bases and V by 5 bases; bases with no gene match: 1. The length of the CDR3 is 14 residues. The germline CDR1 and CDR2 sequences are SGHAT and FQNNGV. Combining the CDR3 with reference TRBV11-2 and TRBJ2-2 gives the whole variable domain EAGVAQSPRYKIIEKRQSVAFWCNPISGHATLYWYQQILGQGPKLLIQFQNNGVVDDSQLPKDRFSAERLKGVDSTLKIQPAKLEDSAVYLCASSPSGRAGELFFGEGSRLTVL.

This clonotype has ten or more counts. V usage is TRBV7-8 and J usage is TRBJ2-5; 8 nucleotides match TRBD1. Germline CDR1 SGHVS, CDR2 FQNEAQ. The CDR3 consists of 15 residues. V shed 6 bases and J 2 bases; nucleotides not matched to a gene: 8. CDR3 nucleotides: TGTGCCAGCAGTTGGACAGGGAGGTTTCAAGAGACCCAGTACTTC. Protein product: CASSWTGRFQETQYF.

This clonotype was picked up many times. The CDR3 spells CASSLVSPGTDTQYF. The CDR3 DNA follows: TGTGCCAGCAGCTTGGTATCACCAGGCACAGATACGCAGTATTTT. The chain couples TRBV5-4 to TRBJ2-3, with D unresolved. With 0 bases removed from V and 1 base from J, the gap between germline ends came to 9 bases. The CDR3 consists of 15 residues. CDR1 is SGHNT, CDR2 YYREEE, per germline (reference sequence).

The chain is built from TRBV7-2 and TRBJ1-3, with TRBD1 matching over 11 bases. V was pared by 4 bases and J by 2 bases, with 7 bases of the junction left unmatched. The CDR3 has 17 amino acids. The germline V gene has CDR1 SGHTA and CDR2 FQGNSA. Written as DNA, the CDR3 is TGTGCCAGCAGCTCGATAAGGGGACAGGGGGCTGGAAACACCATATATTTT. This sequence encodes CASSSIRGQGAGNTIYF.

This clonotype was counted many times. J is TRBJ2-7 and V is TRBV5-1; D unclear. Trimming took off 4 bases at V and 3 bases at J, with 11 bases between the two ends. CDR3 length equals 13 residues. Germline V gene sequence: CDR1 SGHRS, CDR2 YFSETQ. In DNA, the CDR3 is TGCGCCAGCAGCGCCGATAAATTCTACGAGCAGTACTTC. Its translation is CASSADKFYEQYF.

This clonotype was recorded at least ten times. J is TRBJ2-3 and V is TRBV20-1, with 16 bases aligning to TRBD2. The CDR3 extends over 14 amino acids. The germline CDR1 and CDR2 sequences are DFQATT and SNEGSKA (reference sequence). The CDR3 nucleotides are TGCAGGCTTGGGACTAGCGGGAGGGCAGATACGCAGTATTTT. It codes for CRLGTSGRADTQYF.

The chain is built from TRBV9 and TRBJ2-3, with 9 bases aligning to TRBD2. Germline CDR1 is SGDLS and CDR2 is YYNGEE. After removal of 2 bases from V and 0 bases from J, the junction contained 7 bases not matched to a gene. The CDR3 covers 17 residues. CDR3 loop: CASSVPSSGSSTDTQYF. The CDR3 DNA follows: TGTGCCAGCAGCGTCCCTAGTAGCGGGAGTAGCACAGATACGCAGTATTTT.

This clonotype was counted at least ten times. V is TRBV6-6 and J is TRBJ2-4, with 9 bases aligning to TRBD2. V lost 9 bases, J lost 3 bases, and 15 bases stayed unmatched. The CDR3 has 17 amino acids. Germline assignment: CDR1 MNHNY and CDR2 SVGAGI (reference sequence). The CDR3 DNA sequence: TGTGCCAGTCTAAGAGGGCTAGCGGGATCTAACAAAAACATTCAGTACTTC. Its translation: CASLRGLAGSNKNIQYF.

This clonotype has only a few counts. The rearrangement links TRBV5-1 to TRBJ2-3; D is perhaps TRBD2 (7 bases). CDR1 and CDR2 (germline): SGHRS, YFSETQ. Trimming took off 0 bases at V and 2 bases at J, with 13 bases between the two ends. The CDR3 sequence is 16 residues long. Here the CDR3 DNA reads TGCGCCAGCAGCTTGGTTGGGCGGGGGCCCACAGATACGCAGTATTTT. Its protein product is CASSLVGRGPTDTQYF. Based on the CDR3 plus reference TRBV5-1 and TRBJ2-3, the full variable domain is KAGVTQTPRYLIKTRGQQVTLSCSPISGHRSVSWYQQTPGQGLQFLFEYFSETQRNKGNFPGRFSGRQFSNSRSEMNVSTLELGDSALYLCASSLVGRGPTDTQYFGPGTRLTVL.

The chain recombines TRBV19 with TRBJ1-5; the D is unclear. The germline V gene has CDR1 LNHDA and CDR2 SQIVND (reference sequence). CDR3 length: 14 amino acids. V was shortened by 7 bases and J by 5 bases, with 15 bases between the two germline ends. The CDR3 coding sequence is TGTGCCAGTACTACCGATTCGGTCCATCAGCCCCAGCATTTT. The encoded protein is CASTTDSVHQPQHF.

This chain connects TRBV18 to TRBJ1-5, with D possibly TRBD1 on 5 matching bases. The ends were cut back, 3 bases at V and 4 bases at J, with 13 bases in the middle. The CDR3 is 15 amino acids. Germline V CDR1 and CDR2: KGHSH, LQKENI. The CDR3 sequence is CASSPGTQENQPQHF. The CDR3 DNA follows: TGTGCCAGCTCACCCGGGACGCAAGAAAATCAGCCCCAGCATTTT. Looking up the rest from reference TRBV18 and TRBJ1-5 gives the full variable domain: NAGVMQNPRHLVRRRGQEARLRCSPMKGHSHVYWYRQLPEEGLKFMVYLQKENIIDESGMPKERFSAEFPKEGPSILRIQQVVRGDSAAYFCASSPGTQENQPQHFGDGTRLSIL.

The genes are TRBV5-1 and TRBJ2-5; D remains unclear. CDR1 SGHRS and CDR2 YFSETQ come from the germline V gene. The CDR3 is 16 residues long. Trimming shortened V by 3 bases and J by 2 bases, and 17 bases separated the two germline ends. CDR3 loop: CASSYLPQTRQETQYF. Here the CDR3 DNA reads TGCGCCAGCAGCTATTTGCCACAAACCCGGCAAGAGACCCAGTACTTC.

This sequence joins TRBV23-1 and TRBJ2-2, with D possibly being TRBD1 or TRBD2 (6 bases each). TRBV23-1 is identified as an open reading frame with a role that is uncertain. The CDR3 consists of 16 residues. The V gene lost 4 bases and the J gene lost 2 bases, with 14 bases spanning the gap. The CDR3 region is CASSPKGGRNTGELFF. CDR3 in DNA: TGCGCCAGCAGTCCGAAGGGGGGCCGAAACACCGGGGAGCTGTTTTTT.